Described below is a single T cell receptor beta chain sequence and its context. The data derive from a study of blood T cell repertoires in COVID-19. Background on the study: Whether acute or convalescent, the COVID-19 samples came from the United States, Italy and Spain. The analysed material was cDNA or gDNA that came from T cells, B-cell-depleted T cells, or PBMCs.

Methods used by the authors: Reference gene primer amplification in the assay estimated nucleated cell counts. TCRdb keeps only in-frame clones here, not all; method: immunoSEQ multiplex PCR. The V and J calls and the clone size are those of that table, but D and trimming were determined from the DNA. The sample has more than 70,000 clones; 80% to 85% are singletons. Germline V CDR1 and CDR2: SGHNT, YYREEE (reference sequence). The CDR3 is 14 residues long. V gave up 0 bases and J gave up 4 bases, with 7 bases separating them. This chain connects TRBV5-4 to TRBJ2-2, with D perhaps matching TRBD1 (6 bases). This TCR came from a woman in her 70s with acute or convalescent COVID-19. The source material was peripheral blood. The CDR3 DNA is TGTGCCAGCAGCTTGGGAGGGGGCACCGGGGAGCTGTTTTTT. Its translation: CASSLGGGTGELFF.